The 16 T cell receptor beta chains in this list originate from one sample, sequenced in a study of neurological immune-mediated disorders. One entry per CDR3 protein, called by TCRdb with MiXCR from the 5' RACE reads. The top ten hold approximately 6.8% of the sample, which has tens of thousands of distinct CDR3 sequences, 13% to 15% seen once. What was sequenced was PBMCs. These TCRs come from a woman in her forties or fifties in good health.

This clonotype was seen many times. This chain links TRBV5-1 with TRBJ2-1; 12 bases are a match to TRBD2. The CDR3 has 15 amino acids. Germline lookup yields CDR1 SGHRS and CDR2 YFSETQ. With V trimmed by 5 bases and J by 7 bases, 7 bases remained unmatched. The CDR3 DNA is TGCGCCAGCAGTTCGAGTCTAGCGGGGGGGAATGAGCAGTTCTTC. Protein product: CASSSSLAGGNEQFF.

Ten or more counts support this clonotype. The chain combines TRBV20-1 with TRBJ2-1, with 9 positions matching TRBD2. The J segment lost 6 bases and the V segment lost 5 bases, leaving 8 bases of the junction unmatched. Per the germline V gene, CDR1 is DFQATT and CDR2 is SNEGSKA (reference sequence). The CDR3 has 14 amino acids. CDR3 nucleotide sequence: TGCAGTGCTGGTAGCGGGGGAGACCGCAATGAGCAGTTCTTC. It is translated as CSAGSGGDRNEQFF.

In DNA form, the CDR3 reads TGTGCCAGCAGCTGGACTCATGAGCAGTTCTTC. Amino acid sequence: CASSWTHEQFF. The chain has TRBV3-1 and TRBJ2-1; tentative D call: TRBD2 (5 bases). Per the germline V gene, CDR1 is LGHDT and CDR2 is YNNKEL (reference sequence). The CDR3 is 11 amino acids. Trimming took 5 bases from V and 8 from J, leaving 7 bases between them.

V and J are TRBV29-1 and TRBJ1-2; D is uncertain. Trimming pared 0 bases from V and 6 bases from J, leaving 14 bases between. Germline-derived CDR1 and CDR2 are SQVTM and ANQGSEA. This CDR3 has 14 residues. The CDR3 reads CSVEDQRFENGYTF. The CDR3 region has the DNA TGCAGCGTTGAAGATCAAAGGTTTGAGAATGGCTACACCTTC.

This clonotype was found many times. The chain links TRBV7-3 to TRBJ2-1, with TRBD2 identical over 10 bases. Per germline, CDR1 SGHTA and CDR2 FQGTGA. The ends lost 5 bases at V and 10 bases at J; junction bases unmatched: 8. The CDR3 loop spans 14 amino acids. CDR3 in amino acids: CASSPGGTSEEQFF. DNA of the CDR3: TGTGCCAGCAGCCCTGGGGGGACTAGCGAGGAGCAGTTCTTC.

This clonotype was seen a handful of times. The chain links TRBV28 to TRBJ1-6, with TRBD1 as a possible D gene (6 bases). The germline V gene encodes CDR1 MDHEN and CDR2 SYDVKM. CDR3 length: 15 residues. The V end was cut by 7 bases, the J end by 2 bases, with 12 bases between. The CDR3 sequence: CASKYRVPYNSPLHF. The CDR3 DNA is TGTGCCAGCAAATACAGGGTACCCTATAATTCACCCCTCCACTTT. Filled out from reference TRBV28 and TRBJ1-6, the complete variable domain reads DVKVTQSSRYLVKRTGEKVFLECVQDMDHENMFWYRQDPGLGLRLIYFSYDVKMKEKGDIPEGYSVSREKKERFSLILESASTNQTSMYLCASKYRVPYNSPLHFGNGTRLTVT.

Many counts were recorded for this clonotype. V and J are TRBV5-1 and TRBJ2-2, with D unclear. From germline, CDR1 is SGHRS and CDR2 YFSETQ. The CDR3 extends over 15 amino acids. V lost 4 bases and J lost 0, with 10 bases in between. CDR3 nucleotide sequence: TGCGCCAGCAGCCACGGACCGTCGAACACCGGGGAGCTGTTTTTT. It codes for CASSHGPSNTGELFF.

This clonotype has at least ten counts. The chain has TRBV5-1 and TRBJ2-7, with D maybe TRBD2 (5 bases). This CDR3 has 15 residues. Trimming stripped 4 bases from V and 6 bases from J, with 20 bases between. From germline, CDR1 is SGHRS and CDR2 YFSETQ. The CDR3 DNA is TGCGCCAGCAGCCCGGGCAGAGGGTTTGGAGGCGAGCAGTACTTC. The encoded protein is CASSPGRGFGGEQYF.

This clonotype was recorded at least ten times. V and J are TRBV5-1 and TRBJ2-1, with TRBD2 identical over 14 bases. Per the germline V gene, CDR1 is SGHRS and CDR2 is YFSETQ. This CDR3 comprises 16 residues. With 3 bases clipped from V and 3 bases from J, the junction kept 2 bases outside the gene matches. The CDR3 nucleotides are TGCGCCAGCAGCTGGGGACTAGCGGGAGTCTACAATGAGCAGTTCTTC. It yields the protein CASSWGLAGVYNEQFF. Looking up the rest from reference TRBV5-1 and TRBJ2-1 gives the full variable domain: KAGVTQTPRYLIKTRGQQVTLSCSPISGHRSVSWYQQTPGQGLQFLFEYFSETQRNKGNFPGRFSGRQFSNSRSEMNVSTLELGDSALYLCASSWGLAGVYNEQFFGPGTRLTVL.

This clonotype was seen at least ten times. The chain joins TRBV30 to TRBJ2-1; TRBD2 aligns across 8 bases. Germline CDR1 is GTSNPN and CDR2 is SVGIG (reference sequence). Germline trimming cut 4 bases from V and 5 bases from J; bases unmatched to any gene: 10. The CDR3 loop spans 15 amino acids. The CDR3 coding sequence is TGTGCCTGGACCAAGGACGGGAGGGAAAACAATGAGCAGTTCTTC. Its translation is CAWTKDGRENNEQFF.

This clonotype was observed at least ten times. The chain carries TRBV7-8 and TRBJ2-7; the D gene is possibly TRBD2 (8 bases). The V end lost 2 bases, the J end lost 2 bases, and 13 bases lay between the germline ends. Germline V CDR1 and CDR2: SGHVS, FQNEAQ. The CDR3 has 15 residues. CDR3 DNA sequence: TGTGCCAGCAGCTTACGGGGGGGACAGCCCTACGAGCAGTACTTC. Translated, it gives CASSLRGGQPYEQYF.

The genes are TRBV20-1 and TRBJ1-5; possibly TRBD1 for D (5 bases). This CDR3 spans 18 amino acids. Germline CDR1 and CDR2: DFQATT and SNEGSKA (reference sequence). V lost 2 bases and J lost 2, with 22 bases in between. This CDR3 is CSARPPFGGAGGNQPQHF. CDR3 nucleotide sequence: TGCAGTGCTAGACCCCCGTTCGGAGGGGCAGGAGGCAATCAGCCCCAGCATTTT.

This clonotype came up many times. This chain connects TRBV12-3 or TRBV12-4 to TRBJ2-5; TRBD1 agrees at 7 bases. V trimming: 0 bases; J trimming: 4 bases; junction bases outside the gene matches: 5. This CDR3 has 15 residues. CDR3 sequence reads: CASSLAQRGRETQYF. Written as DNA, the CDR3 is TGTGCCAGCAGTTTAGCGCAGAGGGGGCGAGAGACCCAGTACTTC.

This clonotype was counted many times. J is TRBJ2-3 and V is TRBV3-1; TRBD1 is a possible D gene (5 bases). CDR3 length: 13 residues. Trimming cost V 3 bases and J 6 bases, with 10 bases left between them. Germline loops: CDR1 LGHDT, CDR2 YNNKEL (reference sequence). CDR3 DNA sequence: TGTGCCAGCAGCCAGGGGCTCGTCGATACGCAGTATTTT. Translating it yields CASSQGLVDTQYF.

The sample holds many counts of this clonotype. The genes are TRBV5-6 and TRBJ1-3; D gene ambiguous. Germline CDR1 SGHDT, CDR2 YYEEEE. The germline V and J ends were trimmed by 6 bases and 0 bases, with 10 bases remaining between them. CDR3 length: 14 amino acids. CDR3 DNA sequence: TGTGCCAGCATCTCGTTGGGCTCTGGAAACACCATATATTTT. Protein sequence: CASISLGSGNTIYF.

This clonotype was found many times. The chain carries TRBV20-1 and TRBJ2-7; 16 bases are shared with TRBD2. This CDR3 is built from 17 residues. The V and J ends lost 5 bases and 2 bases, in that order; junction bases with no gene match: 9. CDR1 and CDR2 (germline): DFQATT, SNEGSKA (reference sequence). For the CDR3, the DNA is TGCAGTGCTTGCACACTTGGGACTAGCGGGAGGGCCTACGAGCAGTACTTC. Translating gives CSACTLGTSGRAYEQYF.